The 4 T cell receptor beta chains in this list originate from one sample, sequenced in a study of beta chain features in type 1 diabetes. Study observations and caveats: Moderately but significantly shorter TCRB CDR3s were found in Type 1 diabetes patients in all four CD4+ subsets.

Antigen specificity for these receptors is unknown. Every isolated RNA sample was fully reverse transcribed, so sequencing captured expressed TCRB transcripts. Sequencing used immunoSEQ multiplex PCR; TCRdb keeps in-frame clones, though not all of them. This table holds about 390,000 clones, over 8.5% found once. The sample consisted of central memory CD4+ T cells from blood. All receptors come from a man aged 25 to 40 with type 1 diabetes.

Only a few counts were recorded for this clone. V gene TRBV11-3 combines with J gene TRBJ2-1; perhaps TRBD1 as D (5 bases). Deletions cut 1 base from V and 8 bases from J, with 9 bases between. In germline, CDR1 is SGHNT, CDR2 YENEEA. The CDR3 sequence is 13 residues long. This CDR3 is CASSLGQGYEQFF. The CDR3 DNA reads TGTGCCAGCAGCTTAGGCCAGGGCTATGAGCAGTTCTTC.

The chain joins TRBV7-3 to TRBJ2-3, with unresolved D. The CDR3 consists of 12 residues. V gave up 4 bases and J gave up 0 bases, with 2 bases separating them. In germline, CDR1 is SGHTA, CDR2 FQGTGA. The CDR3 sequence is CASSYSTDTQYF. The CDR3 DNA follows: TGTGCCAGCAGCTATAGCACAGATACGCAGTATTTT.

This clone was seen a handful of times. The chain links TRBV28 to TRBJ2-7; no clear D. Trimming cost V 2 bases and J 13 bases, with 12 bases left between them. CDR1 MDHEN and CDR2 SYDVKM come from the germline V gene. The CDR3 runs 11 residues. This chain's CDR3 is CASSLRFPIYF. DNA for the CDR3: TGTGCCAGCAGTTTACGGTTCCCGATTTACTTC.

This clone was observed a handful of times. V is TRBV27 and J is TRBJ2-7; D call uncertain. CDR1 and CDR2 from the germline V gene are MNHEY and SMNVEV (reference sequence). The germline V and J ends were trimmed by 0 bases and 0 bases, with 6 bases remaining between them. This CDR3 has 14 residues. The chain's CDR3 is CASSLSISSYEQYF. The CDR3 bases are TGTGCCAGCAGTTTATCGATCAGCTCCTACGAGCAGTACTTC.